Listed here are 12 T cell receptor beta chains from one sample, sequenced in a study of blood T cells in healthy people across ages. Primed by a sample-barcoded 5' primer and a J-beta primer mix, a second PCR proceeded for 7 to 11 cycles. TCRdb called the 5' RACE reads again in MiXCR, with one record for every CDR3 protein. The sample holds approximately 800,000 distinct CDR3 sequences, approximately 25% seen once. These data were also filed under a second study, of T cells of mothers and their children.

Material: blood. The receptor source for this set is a boy aged 5-17 years in good health.

This clonotype was detected a few times. CDR3 coding DNA: TGTGCCAGCAGTGAACGGGGCTACACCTTC. Translated, it gives CASSERGYTF. The chain couples TRBV6-1 to TRBJ1-2; D is uncertain. V dropped 2 bases and J dropped 8 bases, with 3 bases sitting between them. This CDR3 contains 10 residues. CDR1 and CDR2 (germline): MNHNS, SASEGT.

This clonotype occurred a few times. This rearrangement joins TRBV5-1 to TRBJ2-7; perhaps TRBD1 as D (6 bases). The germline V gene has CDR1 SGHRS and CDR2 YFSETQ. CDR3 length: 13 residues. Trimming removed 4 bases at V and 2 bases at J, with 10 bases between. The CDR3 sequence is CASSGTKTYEQYF. The CDR3 nucleotides read TGCGCCAGCAGCGGGACAAAGACCTACGAGCAGTACTTC. Variable domain in full (rest from reference TRBV5-1 and TRBJ2-7): KAGVTQTPRYLIKTRGQQVTLSCSPISGHRSVSWYQQTPGQGLQFLFEYFSETQRNKGNFPGRFSGRQFSNSRSEMNVSTLELGDSALYLCASSGTKTYEQYFGPGTRLTVT.

V is TRBV3-1 and J is TRBJ2-5, with D unclear. V shed 2 bases and J shed 7 bases, with 8 bases lying between them. Germline V lookup: CDR1 LGHDT, CDR2 YNNKEL (reference sequence). CDR3 length equals 12 residues. CDR3 coding DNA: TGTGCCAGCAGCCAACAGACGGGGACCCAGTACTTC. Protein: CASSQQTGTQYF.

This clonotype was detected only a few times. The rearrangement joins TRBV7-3 to TRBJ2-7; no clear D gene. Germline loops: CDR1 SGHTA, CDR2 FQGTGA. V lost 2 bases and J lost 3, with 11 bases in between. This CDR3 region has 14 residues. CDR3 in amino acids: CASSLFPQSYEQYF. The CDR3 nucleotides read TGTGCCAGCAGCTTATTTCCACAGAGCTACGAGCAGTACTTC.

This clonotype was counted only a few times. The J gene is TRBJ2-4, the V gene TRBV7-2, with TRBD2 matching over 7 bases. The CDR3 has 18 residues. Germline CDR1 is SGHTA and CDR2 is FQGNSA. Trimming removed 1 base from V and 0 bases from J; junction bases left unmatched: 9. The CDR3: CASSLDPSGALAKNIQYF. CDR3 bases: TGTGCCAGCAGCTTAGATCCTAGCGGAGCTCTAGCCAAAAACATTCAGTACTTC.

This clonotype was detected only a few times. The chain uses TRBV28 and TRBJ2-5; maybe TRBD2 (5 bases). Germline CDR1 reads MDHEN; CDR2 reads SYDVKM. V was pared by 6 bases and J by 2 bases, with 16 bases between. CDR3 length: 15 residues. CDR3 coding DNA: TGTGCCAGCAGCAGTCCGGGATGGAAGCAAGAGACCCAGTACTTC. Encoded protein: CASSSPGWKQETQYF.

This clonotype was counted at least ten times. The chain recombines TRBV12-3 or TRBV12-4 with TRBJ2-6, with D perhaps matching TRBD1 or TRBD2 (5 bases each). The CDR3 contains 17 residues. V lost 6 bases and J lost 0, with 15 bases in between. CDR3 DNA sequence: TGTGCCAGCAGCGTTGGGACGTCTAGCTCTGGGGCCAACGTCCTGACTTTC. Its protein product is CASSVGTSSSGANVLTF.

In its sample, this clonotype was seen a few times. The chain carries TRBV12-3 or TRBV12-4 and TRBJ1-5, with D unclear. The CDR3 extends over 14 amino acids. V lost 1 base, J lost 7 bases, and 11 bases lay in between. CDR3 nucleotides: TGTGCCAGCAGTTTAGGAGGACCACGACAGCCCCAGCATTTT. Translating gives CASSLGGPRQPQHF.

In its sample, this clonotype was seen a few times. The genes are TRBV18 and TRBJ2-3, with D uncertain. This CDR3 has 13 residues. Trimming took 3 bases from V and 6 from J, leaving 10 bases between them. Germline V gives CDR1 KGHSH, CDR2 LQKENI. The CDR3 spells CASSPQQGDTQYF. Written as DNA, the CDR3 is TGTGCCAGCTCACCCCAGCAAGGGGATACGCAGTATTTT. Combining the CDR3 with reference TRBV18 and TRBJ2-3 gives the whole variable domain NAGVMQNPRHLVRRRGQEARLRCSPMKGHSHVYWYRQLPEEGLKFMVYLQKENIIDESGMPKERFSAEFPKEGPSILRIQQVVRGDSAAYFCASSPQQGDTQYFGPGTRLTVL.

In this sample, this clonotype turned up a few times. V and J are TRBV7-3 and TRBJ2-1; no firm D call. V lost 5 bases to trimming and J lost 0 bases, with 11 bases between them. The CDR3 spans 15 residues. Germline CDR1 is SGHTA and CDR2 is FQGTGA. CDR3 loop: CASSQQLSSYNEQFF. The CDR3 DNA reads TGTGCCAGCAGCCAACAGTTGAGCTCCTACAATGAGCAGTTCTTC.

CDR3 bases: TGCAGTGCTACGGGACAGGGGAGGGTTATTGGTTCACCCCTCCACTTT. Its protein product is CSATGQGRVIGSPLHF. The gene calls are TRBV20-1 and TRBJ1-6, with TRBD1 matching 10 bases. The trim removed 4 bases at V and 9 bases at J, leaving 12 bases unmatched. The CDR3 loop spans 16 amino acids. From germline, CDR1 is DFQATT and CDR2 SNEGSKA (reference sequence).

This clonotype was recorded a few times. V usage is TRBV20-1 and J usage is TRBJ1-4; possibly TRBD1 for D (6 bases). V was cut by 1 base and J by 8 bases, with 14 bases left in between. Per germline, CDR1 DFQATT and CDR2 SNEGSKA (reference sequence). The CDR3 sequence is 14 residues long. CDR3 nucleotides: TGCAGTGCTAGAGTCCCAGGGGAGGGAGAAAAACTGTTTTTT. As protein: CSARVPGEGEKLFF.